Here is one TCR beta chain with its context. The antigen is undetermined. The sample is drawn from a study of T cell responses to AZD1222 COVID-19 vaccine. The germline V gene encodes CDR1 SEHNR and CDR2 FQNEAQ (reference sequence). The CDR3 totals 13 residues. With 1 base removed from V and 6 bases from J, the gap between germline ends came to 10 bases. The assay was immunoSEQ multiplex PCR, and TCRdb's table has in-frame clones only and misses some. There are around 150,000 clones in the sample; roughly 93% occur only once, and approximately 7% lies in the top ten. Study observations and caveats: At baseline, just 6 or 7 AZD1222 recipients tested seropositive. The breadth and depth of Spike-specific TCRs increased once two AZD1222 doses had been given. Mostly white British, mostly female donors; authors suggested clonal diversity may be underestimated.

The sequencing used peripheral blood, collected 28 days after the second AZD1222 dose. The chain uses TRBV7-9 and TRBJ2-7; D remains unclear. The TCR comes from an adult who received the AZD1222 COVID-19 vaccine. CDR3 bases: TGTGCCAGCAGCTTAGTAGGTTCACCCGAGCAGTACTTC. Its translation: CASSLVGSPEQYF.